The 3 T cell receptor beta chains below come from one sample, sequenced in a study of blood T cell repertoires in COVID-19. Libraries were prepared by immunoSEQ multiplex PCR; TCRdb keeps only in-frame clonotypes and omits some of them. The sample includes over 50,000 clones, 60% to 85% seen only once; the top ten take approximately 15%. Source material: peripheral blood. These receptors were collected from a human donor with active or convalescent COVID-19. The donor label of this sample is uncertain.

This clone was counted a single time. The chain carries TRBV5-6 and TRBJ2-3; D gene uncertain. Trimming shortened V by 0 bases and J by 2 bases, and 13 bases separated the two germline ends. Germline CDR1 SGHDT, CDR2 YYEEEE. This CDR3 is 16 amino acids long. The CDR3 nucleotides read TGTGCCAGCAGCTTGGTCGGCCGGCGGCTCACAGATACGCAGTATTTT. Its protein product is CASSLVGRRLTDTQYF.

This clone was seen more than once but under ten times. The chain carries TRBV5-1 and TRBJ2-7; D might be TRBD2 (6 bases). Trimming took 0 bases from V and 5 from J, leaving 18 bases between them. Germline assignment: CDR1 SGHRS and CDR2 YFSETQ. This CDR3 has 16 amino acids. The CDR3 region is CASSLEVNRGRNEQYF. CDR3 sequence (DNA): TGCGCCAGCAGCTTGGAAGTTAATCGGGGGAGGAACGAGCAGTACTTC. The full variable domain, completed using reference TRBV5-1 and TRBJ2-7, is KAGVTQTPRYLIKTRGQQVTLSCSPISGHRSVSWYQQTPGQGLQFLFEYFSETQRNKGNFPGRFSGRQFSNSRSEMNVSTLELGDSALYLCASSLEVNRGRNEQYFGPGTRLTVT.

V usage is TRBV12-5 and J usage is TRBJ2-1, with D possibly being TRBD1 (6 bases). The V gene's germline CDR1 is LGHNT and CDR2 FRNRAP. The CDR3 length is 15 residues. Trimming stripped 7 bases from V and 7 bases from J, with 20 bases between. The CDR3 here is CASAKGDPTGNEQFF. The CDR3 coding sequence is TGTGCTAGTGCCAAGGGGGATCCTACGGGTAATGAGCAGTTCTTC.